One and the same sample provided the 23 T cell receptor beta chains below, sequenced in a study of cytomegalovirus exposure and HLA in healthy donors. PCR primers comprised 60 Vbeta and 13 Jbeta primers. Method: immunoSEQ multiplex PCR; TCRdb's copy keeps in-frame clones and lacks some. The data contain about 230,000 clones, 77% of them singletons. Sequenced: PBMCs. These receptors all stem from an older woman in good health and CMV-seropositive.

This chain joins TRBV5-1 and TRBJ1-1; 7 bases are shared with TRBD1. Germline CDR1 is SGHRS and CDR2 is YFSETQ. Unmatched junction bases numbered 4, after V lost 7 bases and J lost 1 base. This CDR3 has 13 residues. CDR3 loop: CASFGTANTEAFF. The CDR3, as DNA: TGCGCCAGCTTCGGGACAGCGAACACTGAAGCTTTCTTT.

The rearrangement uses TRBV2 and TRBJ2-5; 7 nucleotides line up with TRBD2. Unmatched junction bases numbered 12, after V lost 0 bases and J lost 2 bases. Germline CDR1 SNHLY, CDR2 FYNNEI. This CDR3 has 18 residues. CDR3 sequence (DNA): TGTGCCAGCAGTGAAGCGCCGGTATGGGGGGGTTGGCAAGAGACCCAGTACTTC. Its protein is CASSEAPVWGGWQETQYF. The full variable domain, its missing parts supplied by reference TRBV2 and TRBJ2-5, is EPEVTQTPSHQVTQMGQEVILRCVPISNHLYFYWYRQILGQKVEFLVSFYNNEISEKSEIFDDQFSVERPDGSNFTLKIRSTKLEDSAMYFCASSEAPVWGGWQETQYFGPGTRLLVL.

This clone appeared once. The gene calls are TRBV30 and TRBJ2-2; D ambiguous. CDR1 is GTSNPN, CDR2 SVGIG, per germline (reference sequence). The CDR3 runs to 13 residues. V was clipped by 2 bases and J by 4 bases, with 8 bases between them. The CDR3 region has the DNA TGTGCCTGGAGTCCCAGGCTCACCGGGGAGCTGTTTTTT. Translation gives CAWSPRLTGELFF.

This clone showed up just a few times. J is TRBJ1-2 and V is TRBV4-3; no reliable D call. This CDR3 has 16 amino acids. In germline, CDR1 is LGHNA, CDR2 YSLEER. Trimming took off 0 bases at V and 1 base at J, with 12 bases between the two ends. CDR3 sequence: CASSQDLVSGNYGYTF. CDR3 coding DNA: TGCGCCAGCAGCCAAGATTTGGTGTCCGGTAACTATGGCTACACCTTC.

The rearrangement uses TRBV2 and TRBJ2-2, with D perhaps TRBD2 (6 bases). The CDR3 is 14 residues long. Germline-derived CDR1 and CDR2 are SNHLY and FYNNEI. V lost 6 bases to trimming and J lost 4 bases, with 12 bases between them. For the CDR3, the DNA is TGTGCCAGCAGCTCCGGGACTGCCACCGGGGAGCTGTTTTTT. This sequence encodes CASSSGTATGELFF.

The rearrangement links TRBV9 to TRBJ2-1; 7 bases align to TRBD1. The ends lost 4 bases at V and 3 bases at J; junction bases unmatched: 7. Germline CDR1 is SGDLS and CDR2 is YYNGEE. The CDR3 is 15 amino acids. CDR3 sequence: CASSPQPGGYNEQFF. The CDR3 bases are TGTGCCAGCAGCCCCCAGCCAGGGGGCTACAATGAGCAGTTCTTC.

This clone was recorded once. This sequence joins TRBV19 and TRBJ1-1, with 10 bases lining up with TRBD1. The CDR3 consists of 14 residues. Germline V lookup: CDR1 LNHDA, CDR2 SQIVND (reference sequence). V was clipped by 6 bases and J by 1 base; unmatched bases: 2. The CDR3 bases are TGTGCCAGTAGCGGGGACAGGGGGAACACTGAAGCTTTCTTT. This codes for CASSGDRGNTEAFF.

The rearrangement joins TRBV7-2 to TRBJ1-6; D uncertain. V was shortened by 5 bases and J by 13 bases, with 12 bases between the two germline ends. The CDR3 totals 12 residues. The germline CDR1 and CDR2 sequences are SGHTA and FQGNSA. The CDR3 is CASSRRSPPLHF. DNA for the CDR3: TGTGCCAGCAGCCGGCGGAGTCCTCCCCTCCACTTT.

V and J are TRBV5-1 and TRBJ2-1; 9 nucleotides line up with TRBD2. The germline gives CDR1 SGHRS, CDR2 YFSETQ. There are 16 residues in the CDR3. J lost 7 bases, V lost 0 bases, and 8 bases had no gene match. This CDR3 reads CASSLEAGGLSNEQFF. DNA of the CDR3: TGCGCCAGCAGCTTGGAGGCGGGGGGGCTTTCGAATGAGCAGTTCTTC.

This chain connects TRBV7-8 to TRBJ2-5; 13 bases agree with TRBD2. V lost 5 bases and J lost 5; bases outside the gene matches: 11. The CDR3 sequence is 17 residues long. Germline V gene data show CDR1 as SGHVS and CDR2 as FQNEAQ. The CDR3 sequence is CASSPARTSGSRETQYF. CDR3 DNA sequence: TGTGCCAGCAGCCCAGCTAGGACTAGCGGGAGTCGGGAGACCCAGTACTTC.

V usage is TRBV5-1 and J usage is TRBJ1-1; D is unresolved. The V gene lost 4 bases and the J gene lost 1 base, with 14 bases spanning the gap. CDR1 and CDR2 from the germline V gene are SGHRS and YFSETQ. The CDR3 length is 15 residues. As DNA, the CDR3 is TGCGCCAGCAGCCCCCAAGCGGCAGGGAACACTGAAGCTTTCTTT. Amino acids: CASSPQAAGNTEAFF.

The gene calls are TRBV18 and TRBJ2-1; 7 bases fit TRBD2. J gave up 3 bases and V 2 bases, and 10 bases lay outside the gene matches. The germline V gene encodes CDR1 KGHSH and CDR2 LQKENI. The CDR3 runs 17 residues. The CDR3 DNA sequence: TGTGCCAGCTCACCAACTTACGGGCGGGGGAACTACAATGAGCAGTTCTTC. Translated, it gives CASSPTYGRGNYNEQFF.

J is TRBJ2-1 and V is TRBV4-1; the D is unclear. V shed 0 bases and J shed 7 bases, with 10 bases lying between them. The CDR3 runs to 14 residues. Germline V gene lookup returns CDR1 MGHRA and CDR2 YSYEKL. Written as DNA, the CDR3 is TGCGCCAGCAGCCAAGAGCACTCCTCAAATGAGCAGTTCTTC. Translating gives CASSQEHSSNEQFF.

The genes are TRBV29-1 and TRBJ1-2, with 7 bases that match TRBD1. The ends lost 5 bases at V and 5 bases at J; junction bases unmatched: 5. The length of the CDR3 is 12 residues. Germline-derived CDR1 and CDR2 are SQVTM and ANQGSEA. This CDR3 reads CSVRQGVYGYTF. The DNA for the CDR3 is TGCAGCGTTCGGCAGGGGGTGTATGGCTACACCTTC.

The rearrangement links TRBV7-2 to TRBJ2-4, with D possibly TRBD1 on 6 matching bases. CDR3 length: 12 residues. Germline-derived CDR1 and CDR2 are SGHTA and FQGNSA. V was cut by 5 bases and J by 7 bases, with 9 bases left in between. DNA of the CDR3: TGTGCCAGCAGCCTCACAGGGAACATTCAGTACTTC. Amino acids: CASSLTGNIQYF.

This chain links TRBV5-4 with TRBJ2-2, with 7 bases fitting TRBD1. The CDR3 sequence is 15 residues long. Germline-derived CDR1 and CDR2 are SGHNT and YYREEE (reference sequence). V was pared by 4 bases and J by 1 base, with 4 bases of the junction left unmatched. CDR3 coding DNA: TGTGCCAGCAGCCCGAGACAGGGGAACACCGGGGAGCTGTTTTTT. As protein: CASSPRQGNTGELFF.

The sample holds a few counts of this clone. The chain recombines TRBV7-2 with TRBJ1-2; D is ambiguous. Germline V gene lookup returns CDR1 SGHTA and CDR2 FQGNSA. The CDR3 has 12 residues. The V end was cut by 3 bases, the J end by 6 bases, with 8 bases between. The CDR3 sequence is CASSFERHGYTF. CDR3 nucleotides: TGTGCCAGCAGCTTCGAGCGCCATGGCTACACCTTC.

This sequence joins TRBV5-4 and TRBJ2-5; D is unresolved. Trimming took 4 bases from V and 10 from J, leaving 17 bases between them. Germline V gene data show CDR1 as SGHNT and CDR2 as YYREEE (reference sequence). CDR3 size: 13 residues. The CDR3 DNA reads TGTGCCAGCAGCCTGAGTAATAGCCCTAACCAGTACTTC. Protein sequence: CASSLSNSPNQYF. The full variable domain, with the rest looked up from reference TRBV5-4 and TRBJ2-5, is ETGVTQSPTHLIKTRGQQVTLRCSSQSGHNTVSWYQQALGQGPQFIFQYYREEENGRGNFPPRFSGLQFPNYSSELNVNALELDDSALYLCASSLSNSPNQYFGPGTRLLVL.

The J gene is TRBJ2-5, the V gene TRBV11-3, with a possible D match to TRBD2 (6 bases). CDR1 SGHNT and CDR2 YENEEA come from the germline V gene. V was pared by 0 bases and J by 5 bases, with 13 bases between. The length of the CDR3 is 15 residues. CDR3 nucleotide sequence: TGTGCCAGCAGCTTAGATGGAGGGGCGTGGGAGACCCAGTACTTC. Residues: CASSLDGGAWETQYF.

The CDR3 DNA follows: TGCGCCAGCAGCTTTGGACAGGGGGTTGGCACTGAAGCTTTCTTT. Its protein product is CASSFGQGVGTEAFF. The chain carries TRBV5-1 and TRBJ1-1; 10 bases are a match to TRBD1. The CDR3 spans 15 residues. Germline V gene data show CDR1 as SGHRS and CDR2 as YFSETQ. The V and J ends lost 2 bases and 4 bases, in that order; junction bases with no gene match: 5.

This chain links TRBV6-5 with TRBJ1-2; a weak D match, TRBD1 (6 bases). Germline CDR1 MNHEY, CDR2 SVGAGI. V lost 0 bases and J 8 bases, leaving 16 bases between the germline ends. The CDR3 is made up of 15 amino acids. The CDR3 here is CASSYSRQAPGGYTF. The CDR3 bases are TGTGCCAGCAGTTACTCCCGACAGGCCCCTGGAGGCTACACCTTC.

This chain links TRBV6-6 with TRBJ2-1, with 8 bases aligning to TRBD1. V was clipped by 5 bases and J by 6 bases; unmatched bases: 0. CDR1 is MNHNY and CDR2 is SVGAGI in the germline V gene (reference sequence). The CDR3 runs to 12 residues. The CDR3 DNA sequence: TGTGCCAGCAGTGACAGGGGCAATGAGCAGTTCTTC. The encoded protein is CASSDRGNEQFF.

V gene TRBV11-2 combines with J gene TRBJ2-7; D not certain. The CDR3 has 16 residues. V was shortened by 2 bases and J by 4 bases, with 18 bases between the two germline ends. The germline gives CDR1 SGHAT, CDR2 FQNNGV. CDR3 DNA sequence: TGTGCCAGCAGCTTAATCGCGTCCCTATCCCCTTACGAGCAGTACTTC. This encodes CASSLIASLSPYEQYF.